Detailed here is one TCR beta chain. The data originate from a study of beta chain features in type 1 diabetes. The CDR3 is 14 residues long. CDR1 and CDR2 from the germline V gene are MNHEY and SVGAGI. J gave up 6 bases and V 10 bases, and 6 bases lay outside the gene matches. The whole isolated RNA underwent reverse transcription, so sequencing captured expressed TCRB transcripts. Profiled with immunoSEQ multiplex PCR; TCRdb holds only in-frame clones, not every one. Of around 500,000 clones in the sample, over 9.5% were seen once. Sample: naive CD4+ T cells from blood. The genes are TRBV6-5 and TRBJ2-1, with 13 positions matching TRBD2. The TCR was taken from a woman between 18 and 30 years old in good health. The DNA of the CDR3 is TGTGCCACCCGGGGACTAGCGGGAAGCAATGAGCAGTTCTTC. Its translation: CATRGLAGSNEQFF.